This T cell receptor beta chain originates from a study of shared clonotypes between healthy human individuals (dated by TCRdb to about 2020). Regarding the complete study: Three men and a couple of women, aged 18 to 49 years, made up the cohort. Each donor's leukapheresis produced roughly between about 0.8 and 10 billion PBMCs. For each donor, three plates each were used for CD4 naive and CD4 memory, two plates were used for CD8 naive, and one plate was used for CD8 memory. Libraries were prepared and TCR repertoires were sequenced by different laboratories using diverse techniques, in order to increase sequencing depth and limit assay-specific biases. To estimate repertoire size and how much clonotype sharing occurs between individuals, the study deeply sequenced the blood TCR repertoires of several healthy adults.

Looking up the germline V gene yields CDR1 SGHTA and CDR2 FQGNSA. There are 15 amino acids in the CDR3, from cysteine to phenylalanine inclusive. Left in the record is the CDR3 DNA by itself, 45 bases read in frame from the first base. The germline V and J ends show losses of 7 bases and 7 bases respectively, and no gene match explains 9 bases of the junction. Healthy HIV-negative adults with no recently reported acute infections or vaccinations were included as donors. Every donor was a Caucasian adult living in Nashville, Tennessee, USA. Magnetic negative selection was used to enrich CD4+ T cells, after which naive cells were positively selected on CD45RA and the negative fraction became the memory subset. Blood was obtained by leukapheresis, after which PBMCs were separated by Ficoll-Histopaque density gradient centrifugation and cryopreserved in liquid nitrogen vapor phase. Analytical flow cytometry was used to check the purity and quantity of each magnetically sorted T cell population. From each sorted fraction, genomic DNA was isolated and quantified by UV absorbance on a Nanodrop 2000c.

TCR CDR3 regions were amplified from genomic DNA by multiplex PCR using the deep immunoSEQ assay. For each cell subset, the extracted genomic DNA was distributed evenly across all wells of several immunoSEQ 96-well plates, and each plate served as one replicate. For sorted subsets, around 0.2 ug of genomic DNA, equivalent to some 33,000 T cell genomes, went into each replicate PCR. The purified libraries were quantified using a Qubit 3.0 fluorometer, sized with a Bioanalyzer 2100, and then quantified again using the KAPA Library Quantification kit. Every immunoSEQ 96-well plate was sequenced on a dedicated single-read 150-cycle Illumina NextSeq 550 flow cell. Per the original workflow: Because the immunoSEQ output included only junctional sequences and no quality scores, the filtering could not be the same as the filtering used for full-length reads. Sequences were annotated with PyIR, a Python wrapper for IgBLAST v1.9, and V/J genes and CDR3 were assigned using IMGT germline references. Any read was removed if the V/J assignment was weak (E-value above 1e-6), the CDR3 was missing, or the read contained stop codons, out-of-frame junctions, or ambiguous translated residues. A V3J clonotype was defined by an identical inferred V gene, J gene, and CDR3 amino acid sequence. Percentage overlap between repertoires was computed as shared unique clonotypes divided by the size of the smaller repertoire. Three approaches were used to assess repertoire richness: RTK rarefaction, the Chao1 estimator, and Recon v2.1 estimates of unobserved clonotypes. Generation probabilities were computed with OLGA for all TCRbeta clonotypes obtained by the gDNA method from a handful of donors. TCRdb's version of the immuneACCESS table is confined to in-frame rearrangements and falls short of the full clone set. An unresolved V gene accounts for under half of the shortfall where checked; the remainder is of unknown origin. V and J calls and clone size are given by that table; D and trimming were obtained from the DNA. The sample yields roughly 2.5 million clones; 90% to 95% were counted once. More than 0.12% of the sample is taken by the ten largest.

A remark on this clone: This clone's antigen is unknown. Qualities for individual bases were not recorded, and no much larger clone is one base off.

Study-wide conclusions, independent of this receptor: Roughly 5% of naive CD4, approximately 3.7% of naive CD8, approximately 2.2% of memory CD4, and about 0.4% of memory CD8 clonotypes were shared across several donors. Naive subsets generally had larger estimated clonotype richness than memory subsets did. Only blood was sampled, and tissue TCR repertoires likely differ from those in blood. Because the study included only a small number of donors, the genetic and exposure-history diversity represented was limited. Based on pairwise subsampling, the degree of clonotype sharing among donors was expected to be affected by sequencing depth. Clonotypes shared by all four sorted-subset donors showed higher generation probabilities than non-shared clonotypes. Even with the large sequencing depth, rarefaction of the sorted-subset datasets indicated that sequencing was incomplete.

The clonotype comes from a man aged 18-30 years in good health. The sequenced sample consisted of naive CD4+ T cells sorted from blood. This sample's cell subset or site label indicates: CD45RA+ positively selected. The rearrangement combines TRBV7-2 with TRBJ1-6, with 8 middle bases fitting TRBD1. The CDR3 region has the sequence CASTPRGRENSPLHF. In nucleotides, the sequence is TGTGCCAGCACTCCCAGGGGGCGGGAGAATTCACCCCTCCACTTT.